Following are 15 T cell receptor beta chains from one sample sequenced in a study of T-cell memory formation after mild COVID-19. TCRdb reprocessed the 5' RACE reads with MiXCR, giving one entry per CDR3 protein. The table has around 530,000 distinct CDR3 sequences, approximately 21% seen once. The specimen was PBMCs or a T cell subset sorted from them (not recorded which). The receptors here all came from an adult woman who had mild COVID-19 (a few samples of this study predate the infection). Cell type and time point are not known.

Only a few counts were recorded for this clonotype. DNA of the CDR3: TGTGCCAGCAGACGGACTCTCTCCTACGAGCAGTACTTC. This gives the protein CASRRTLSYEQYF. The chain is built from TRBV12-3 or TRBV12-4 and TRBJ2-7; D perhaps matches TRBD2 (5 bases). The length of the CDR3 is 13 residues. V was clipped by 6 bases and J by 0 bases, with 9 bases between them.

V is TRBV20-1 and J is TRBJ2-1, with 8 bases lining up with TRBD2. Per the germline V gene, CDR1 is DFQATT and CDR2 is SNEGSKA (reference sequence). V shed 6 bases and J 5 bases; nucleotides not matched to a gene: 3. The CDR3 extends over 12 amino acids. The CDR3 nucleotides read TGCAGTGCCCGGGGGGGAAACAATGAGCAGTTCTTC. Its protein is CSARGGNNEQFF.

This clonotype came up a few times. J is TRBJ1-1 and V is TRBV5-1; no clear D. The V end lost 5 bases, the J end lost 1 base, and 9 bases lay between the germline ends. Germline lookup yields CDR1 SGHRS and CDR2 YFSETQ. The CDR3 extends over 13 amino acids. The CDR3 protein is CASRMVSNTEAFF. The DNA of the CDR3 is TGCGCCAGCAGGATGGTTTCGAACACTGAAGCTTTCTTT.

The rearrangement uses TRBV5-6 and TRBJ1-1; a weak D match, TRBD1 (6 bases). Germline V gene sequence: CDR1 SGHDT, CDR2 YYEEEE. Trimming removed 4 bases from V and 1 base from J, with 23 bases in between. The CDR3 length is 18 residues. The CDR3 region is CASSRTDFTPQGNTEAFF. CDR3 nucleotides: TGTGCCAGCAGCCGGACAGACTTTACCCCCCAGGGGAACACTGAAGCTTTCTTT. The whole variable domain, filled in from reference TRBV5-6 and TRBJ1-1, reads DAGVTQSPTHLIKTRGQQVTLRCSPKSGHDTVSWYQQALGQGPQFIFQYYEEEERQRGNFPDRFSGHQFPNYSSELNVNALLLGDSALYLCASSRTDFTPQGNTEAFFGQGTRLTVV.

The rearrangement links TRBV7-2 to TRBJ2-1, with no clear D. The CDR3 has 15 amino acids. V gave up 5 bases and J gave up 3 bases, with 14 bases separating them. Germline assignment: CDR1 SGHTA and CDR2 FQGNSA. The CDR3, as DNA: TGTGCCAGCAGCCCAAACAGAGGAATCTACAATGAGCAGTTCTTC. Translating gives CASSPNRGIYNEQFF.

The chain is built from TRBV6-2 or TRBV6-3 and TRBJ2-2; 7 positions agree with TRBD1. The ends lost 7 bases at V and 2 bases at J; junction bases unmatched: 10. The CDR3 has 16 amino acids. Per germline, CDR1 MNHEY and CDR2 SVGEGT. The CDR3: CASIQIQGRNTGELFF. The CDR3 DNA sequence: TGTGCCAGCATCCAGATACAGGGGCGTAACACCGGGGAGCTGTTTTTT.

Ten or more counts support this clonotype. The chain links TRBV7-6 to TRBJ2-7; D is possibly TRBD1 (5 bases). V lost 5 bases and J 6 bases, leaving 26 bases between the germline ends. In germline, CDR1 is SGHVS, CDR2 FNYEAQ. This CDR3 spans 17 amino acids. The CDR3 sequence: CASSLEAGYRMVGEQYF. CDR3 bases: TGTGCCAGCAGCCTAGAGGCAGGGTACAGGATGGTAGGCGAGCAGTACTTC.

Many counts were recorded for this clonotype. This rearrangement joins TRBV12-3 or TRBV12-4 to TRBJ2-3, with 11 bases identical to TRBD1. CDR3 length: 15 amino acids. V lost 5 bases and J lost 4; bases outside the gene matches: 5. CDR3 coding DNA: TGTGCCAGCAGTCCCCGGACAGGGGGCTCAGATACGCAGTATTTT. Encoded protein: CASSPRTGGSDTQYF.

The V call is TRBV29-1, the J call TRBJ2-2; 9 bases line up with TRBD2. Germline CDR1 is SQVTM and CDR2 is ANQGSEA. The J segment lost 6 bases and the V segment lost 5 bases, leaving 13 bases of the junction unmatched. The CDR3 loop spans 16 amino acids. The CDR3 loop is CSVRPSGTDQAGELFF. CDR3 DNA: TGCAGCGTTAGACCTAGCGGGACCGATCAGGCCGGGGAGCTGTTTTTT.

This clonotype was detected only a few times. The rearrangement joins TRBV5-6 to TRBJ2-3; 7 nucleotides agree with TRBD2. The germline gives CDR1 SGHDT, CDR2 YYEEEE. The CDR3 contains 15 residues. Trimming cost V 2 bases and J 2 bases; bases outside gene matches: 5. DNA of the CDR3: TGTGCCAGCAGCTTATACGGGGGGACCACAGATACGCAGTATTTT. The encoded protein is CASSLYGGTTDTQYF. The full variable domain, in which reference TRBV5-6 and TRBJ2-3 provide the parts outside the CDR3, is DAGVTQSPTHLIKTRGQQVTLRCSPKSGHDTVSWYQQALGQGPQFIFQYYEEEERQRGNFPDRFSGHQFPNYSSELNVNALLLGDSALYLCASSLYGGTTDTQYFGPGTRLTVL.

This clonotype occurred many times. This chain uses TRBV29-1 with TRBJ2-1; perhaps TRBD2 as D (6 bases). Germline V gene lookup returns CDR1 SQVTM and CDR2 ANQGSEA. CDR3 size: 13 residues. Between the trimmed V and J ends, which lost 4 bases and 5 bases, there was a span of 12 bases. The CDR3 sequence is CSVGIAADNEQFF. The CDR3 DNA sequence: TGCAGCGTTGGGATAGCGGCGGACAATGAGCAGTTCTTC.

This clonotype occurred a few times. The chain uses TRBV25-1 and TRBJ2-1; 8 bases align to TRBD2. There are 21 residues in the CDR3. The germline CDR1 and CDR2 sequences are MGHDK and SYGVNS. The V segment lost 5 bases and the J segment 0 bases; nucleotides outside the gene matches: 21. CDR3: CASSPFGTSQPVGSSYNEQFF. For the CDR3, the DNA is TGTGCCAGCAGTCCCTTCGGGACTAGTCAACCGGTTGGGAGCTCCTACAATGAGCAGTTCTTC.

The chain has TRBV7-6 and TRBJ2-6, with D perhaps being TRBD1 or TRBD2 (5 bases each). The germline CDR1 and CDR2 sequences are SGHVS and FNYEAQ. This CDR3 has 16 amino acids. V shed 1 base and J shed 0 bases, with 7 bases lying between them. In DNA form, the CDR3 reads TGTGCCAGCAGCTTAGGAGGGGTCTCTGGGGCCAACGTCCTGACTTTC. Amino acid sequence: CASSLGGVSGANVLTF.

The chain employs TRBV3-1 and TRBJ1-5, with D possibly being TRBD1 (5 bases). CDR3 length: 17 amino acids. Deletions cut 3 bases from V and 1 base from J, with 16 bases between. Germline V gives CDR1 LGHDT, CDR2 YNNKEL (reference sequence). The CDR3 region is CASSQTQGSGSNQPQHF. The DNA of the CDR3 is TGTGCCAGCAGCCAGACCCAGGGATCTGGCAGCAATCAGCCCCAGCATTTT.

This chain links TRBV11-3 with TRBJ2-1, with 7 nucleotides matching TRBD1. This CDR3 has 17 residues. Germline-derived CDR1 and CDR2 are SGHNT and YENEEA. V gave up 5 bases and J gave up 6 bases; unmatched junction bases: 16. The CDR3 is CASSPIVSRQGVNEQFF. In nucleotides, the CDR3 is TGTGCCAGCAGCCCAATTGTCTCGCGGCAGGGGGTCAATGAGCAGTTCTTC. The whole variable domain, remainder taken from reference TRBV11-3 and TRBJ2-1, is EAGVVQSPRYKIIEKKQPVAFWCNPISGHNTLYWYLQNLGQGPELLIRYENEEAVDDSQLPKDRFSAERLKGVDSTLKIQPAELGDSAVYLCASSPIVSRQGVNEQFFGPGTRLTVL.